The rows below give T cell receptor beta chains drawn from one sample of a study of CD8 T cells in Susac syndrome. MiXCR, run by TCRdb on the immunoSEQ multiplex PCR reads, gives a single entry per CDR3 protein. The data hold 150,000 or so distinct CDR3 sequences, with roughly 95% observed a single time. The specimen sequenced was CD4+ T cells from PBMCs. These receptor sequences come from a human donor with Susac syndrome. Each CDR3 is given with its conserved first and last residue.

j_call: TRBJ2-2; v_call: TRBV11-1; cdr3_aa: CASSSLRGSNTGELFF
j_call: TRBJ2-1; v_call: TRBV15; cdr3_aa: CATSSSRAGYNEQFF
j_call: TRBJ2-1; v_call: TRBV29-1; cdr3_aa: CSVDSGENEQFF
j_call: TRBJ1-2; v_call: TRBV20-1; cdr3_aa: CSARPEYGYTF
j_call: TRBJ2-3; v_call: TRBV4-3; cdr3_aa: CASSPLATSTDTQYF
j_call: TRBJ1-1; v_call: TRBV4-3; cdr3_aa: CASSQDPERGNTEAFF
j_call: TRBJ2-1; v_call: TRBV7-2; cdr3_aa: CASSLVSGTGFNEQFF
j_call: TRBJ2-7; v_call: TRBV29-1; cdr3_aa: CSVDGPSGNYEQYF
j_call: TRBJ2-1; v_call: TRBV5-6; cdr3_aa: CASSSVRDTMQFF
j_call: TRBJ2-5; v_call: TRBV6-5; cdr3_aa: CASSYIAQETQYF
j_call: TRBJ2-5; v_call: TRBV29-1; cdr3_aa: CSVGWTLKETQYF
j_call: TRBJ1-2; v_call: TRBV14; cdr3_aa: CASSYAINYGYTF
j_call: TRBJ2-7; v_call: TRBV3-1; cdr3_aa: CASSQDPPGLASLHEQYF
j_call: TRBJ2-2; v_call: TRBV7-7; cdr3_aa: CASSRTSFRELFF
j_call: TRBJ2-2; v_call: TRBV12-3/TRBV12-4; cdr3_aa: CASSFSPGLAGRTGELFF
j_call: TRBJ2-7; v_call: TRBV18; cdr3_aa: CASSPQGLSYEQYF
j_call: TRBJ2-3; v_call: TRBV7-2; cdr3_aa: CASSFEVAGGRGTDTQYF
j_call: TRBJ2-1; v_call: TRBV3-1; cdr3_aa: CASSQDAASYNEQFF
j_call: TRBJ1-2; v_call: TRBV6-6; cdr3_aa: CASSPINGLHYGYTF
j_call: TRBJ2-4; v_call: TRBV30; cdr3_aa: CAWSETGGFKNIQYF
j_call: TRBJ1-1; v_call: TRBV30; cdr3_aa: CAWSTGVMNTEAFF
j_call: TRBJ2-1; v_call: TRBV19; cdr3_aa: CASRGAGGPGEQFF
j_call: TRBJ2-1; v_call: TRBV25-1; cdr3_aa: CASSSPGGSGNEQFF
j_call: TRBJ2-2; v_call: TRBV4-1; cdr3_aa: CASSQDMGRWTGELFF
j_call: TRBJ2-5; v_call: TRBV27; cdr3_aa: CASRGVGETQYF
j_call: TRBJ2-6; v_call: TRBV7-3; cdr3_aa: CASSLVGANVLTF
j_call: TRBJ2-1; v_call: TRBV9; cdr3_aa: CASSVTSTSGHNEQFF
j_call: TRBJ2-3; v_call: TRBV2; cdr3_aa: CASRVLAIPAYF
j_call: TRBJ2-4; v_call: TRBV28; cdr3_aa: CASRGGPAKNIQYF
j_call: TRBJ2-5; v_call: TRBV7-6; cdr3_aa: CASSRSPLQETQYF
j_call: TRBJ2-1; v_call: TRBV20-1; cdr3_aa: CSARDPRRESYNEQFF
j_call: TRBJ2-5; v_call: TRBV15; cdr3_aa: CATSRVRGSSGKETQYF
j_call: TRBJ1-2; v_call: TRBV30; cdr3_aa: CAWEGRDRANYGYTF
j_call: TRBJ1-2; v_call: TRBV5-4; cdr3_aa: CASSRDRENYGYTF
j_call: TRBJ1-1; v_call: TRBV30; cdr3_aa: CAWSADRQNTEAFF
j_call: TRBJ1-2; v_call: TRBV12-3/TRBV12-4; cdr3_aa: CASTPTGGSYGYTF